The T cell receptor beta chain under discussion was sequenced for a study of shared clonotypes between healthy human individuals. Study details: Each donor's CD8 memory used one plate, CD8 naive two, each CD4 subset three.

Using immunoSEQ multiplex PCR, the repertoire was profiled, and TCRdb retains in-frame clones only, with some absent. The sample holds roughly 2,000,000 clones; around 93% are singletons and the top ten take more than 1.5%. Positive CCR7 selection of CD45RO-negative cells yielded the naive CD8 cells, and terminally differentiated effector memory CD45RA+ cells were excluded. The healthy adult donors were HIV-negative and reported no recent acute infections or vaccinations. Every one of the donors was a Caucasian adult that lived in Nashville, Tennessee. The study's findings and limits: In general, naive subsets displayed greater estimated richness than memory subsets did.

Deletions cut 4 bases from V and 6 bases from J, with 15 bases between. This CDR3 has 15 residues. Germline V gene sequence: CDR1 MGHRA, CDR2 YSYEKL. In regard to this clone: The target antigen is unknown.

The gene calls are TRBV4-1 and TRBJ2-2; D might be TRBD2 (7 bases). Sequences were obtained from naive CD8+ T cells from PBMCs. This receptor was taken from a man younger than 30 in good health. Some clones in this sample may be carry-over from other donors' samples. The CDR3 DNA reads as TGCGCCAGCAGCCCAATAGGGGGGGCGGCCGGGGAGCTGTTTTTT. Protein: CASSPIGGAAGELFF.